The next 14 T cell receptor beta chains were all read from a single sample in a study of cytomegalovirus exposure and HLA in healthy donors. PCR employed 60 Vbeta and 13 Jbeta primers. Profiled with immunoSEQ multiplex PCR; TCRdb holds only in-frame clones, not every one. The sample lists 90,000 to 150,000 clones, roughly 70% occurring once. The sample consisted of PBMCs. The receptors derive from a woman aged 40-49 years in good health and CMV-seropositive.

This clone showed up just a few times. V and J are TRBV6-1 and TRBJ1-2, with D possibly TRBD1 on 6 matching bases. V lost 4 bases, J lost 1 base, and 10 bases lay in between. Germline CDR1 and CDR2: MNHNS and SASEGT. CDR3 length: 14 residues. CDR3 bases: TGTGCCAGCAGTGGCACAGGGATTAACTATGGCTACACCTTC. It is translated as CASSGTGINYGYTF.

V usage is TRBV25-1 and J usage is TRBJ2-1, with D maybe TRBD2 (6 bases). This CDR3 spans 15 amino acids. V lost 3 bases and J lost 7, with 16 bases in between. CDR1 and CDR2 (germline): MGHDK, SYGVNS. CDR3 sequence (DNA): TGTGCCAGCAGTGATGGAGAAAGGAGGGGTAATGAGCAGTTCTTC. Protein sequence: CASSDGERRGNEQFF.

The chain uses TRBV29-1 and TRBJ1-5; 8 bases align to TRBD1. The CDR3 covers 14 residues. The germline gives CDR1 SQVTM, CDR2 ANQGSEA. The V segment lost 6 bases and the J segment 4 bases; nucleotides outside the gene matches: 8. The CDR3 protein is CSVSDRGGNQPQHF. For the CDR3, the DNA is TGCAGCGTCTCCGACAGGGGAGGAAATCAGCCCCAGCATTTT.

In DNA form, the CDR3 reads TGTGCCAGCAGTGGAATCGAAACCGGGAACACTGAAGCTTTCTTT. Its protein product is CASSGIETGNTEAFF. The chain combines TRBV2 with TRBJ1-1, with D unclear. The CDR3 has 15 amino acids. Trimming stripped 4 bases from V and 1 base from J, with 13 bases between. Germline loops: CDR1 SNHLY, CDR2 FYNNEI.

The chain couples TRBV27 to TRBJ2-7; TRBD2 aligns across 10 bases. The V segment lost 2 bases and the J segment 4 bases; nucleotides outside the gene matches: 2. Germline assignment: CDR1 MNHEY and CDR2 SMNVEV (reference sequence). This CDR3 has 14 residues. This CDR3 is CASSLRTSGYEQYF. DNA of the CDR3: TGTGCCAGCAGTTTAAGGACTAGCGGATACGAGCAGTACTTC.

The chain joins TRBV5-1 to TRBJ1-5, with unresolved D. Germline CDR1 reads SGHRS; CDR2 reads YFSETQ. This CDR3 spans 15 amino acids. V lost 0 bases to trimming and J lost 0 bases, with 7 bases between them. The CDR3 nucleotides read TGCGCCAGCAGCTTGGTGGGAGATAGCAATCAGCCCCAGCATTTT. Its translation: CASSLVGDSNQPQHF.

In this sample, this clone turned up once. This sequence joins TRBV2 and TRBJ1-4; D remains unclear. CDR1 is SNHLY and CDR2 is FYNNEI in the germline V gene. The CDR3 totals 12 residues. V shed 7 bases and J shed 7 bases, with 10 bases lying between them. CDR3 coding DNA: TGTGCCAGCATGATACAGCTTGAAAAACTGTTTTTT. Encoded protein: CASMIQLEKLFF.

This clone was seen only once. The rearrangement uses TRBV19 and TRBJ1-1, with TRBD1 identical over 8 bases. Germline V CDR1 and CDR2: LNHDA, SQIVND (reference sequence). The CDR3 has 14 amino acids. V gave up 3 bases and J gave up 5 bases; unmatched junction bases: 5. Here the CDR3 DNA reads TGTGCCAGTAGTATTGCAGGGGGCGATACTGAAGCTTTCTTT. Its translation: CASSIAGGDTEAFF.

The chain couples TRBV27 to TRBJ2-1; 8 bases fit TRBD1. Per germline, CDR1 MNHEY and CDR2 SMNVEV (reference sequence). The CDR3 length is 15 residues. The V segment lost 6 bases and the J segment 2 bases; nucleotides outside the gene matches: 6. CDR3 nucleotides: TGTGCCAGCAGACCCAGGGGGCTAGCCTACAATGAGCAGTTCTTC. Amino acids: CASRPRGLAYNEQFF.

CDR3 coding DNA: TGTGCCAGCACCCCGTGGGGACAGGGGGAAAACATTCAGTACTTC. Protein sequence: CASTPWGQGENIQYF. The chain carries TRBV6-6 and TRBJ2-4, with 11 bases aligning to TRBD1. The CDR3 loop spans 15 amino acids. Looked up from germline, CDR1 is MNHNY and CDR2 is SVGAGI (reference sequence). The junction had 7 bases not matched to a gene; V was cut back by 7 bases and J by 5 bases.

The genes are TRBV19 and TRBJ2-7; 7 nucleotides align to TRBD1. Germline-derived CDR1 and CDR2 are LNHDA and SQIVND (reference sequence). Germline trimming cut 3 bases from V and 5 bases from J; bases unmatched to any gene: 7. The CDR3 extends over 14 amino acids. In nucleotides, the CDR3 is TGTGCCAGTAGTATCGGACAGGAGCTACACGAGCAGTACTTC. Its translation is CASSIGQELHEQYF.

CDR3 sequence reads: CASSFFGTGVPNQPQHF. CDR3 bases: TGTGCCAGCAGCTTCTTCGGGACAGGGGTGCCCAATCAGCCCCAGCATTTT. V is TRBV5-6 and J is TRBJ1-5, with TRBD1 matching 10 bases. This CDR3 contains 17 residues. From germline, CDR1 is SGHDT and CDR2 YYEEEE. The ends lost 2 bases at V and 3 bases at J; junction bases unmatched: 8.

This chain connects TRBV30 to TRBJ2-7; weak D call: TRBD2 (5 bases). The CDR3 sequence is 15 residues long. From germline, CDR1 is GTSNPN and CDR2 SVGIG (reference sequence). The germline V and J ends were trimmed by 3 bases and 3 bases, with 18 bases remaining between them. The CDR3 nucleotides are TGTGCCTGGAGCGTGGGATTTCCGAGGGACTACGAGCAGTACTTC. Protein product: CAWSVGFPRDYEQYF.

The V call is TRBV30, the J call TRBJ2-7; tentative D call: TRBD2 (5 bases). The germline V and J ends were trimmed by 4 bases and 1 base, with 11 bases remaining between them. Per germline, CDR1 GTSNPN and CDR2 SVGIG (reference sequence). This CDR3 region has 13 residues. CDR3 nucleotide sequence: TGTGCCTGGAATGGACTGGCTTCCTACGAGCAGTACTTC. It translates to CAWNGLASYEQYF. Supplemented by reference TRBV30 and TRBJ2-7, the full variable domain reads SQTIHQWPATLVQPVGSPLSLECTVEGTSNPNLYWYRQAAGRGLQLLFYSVGIGQISSEVPQNLSASRPQDRQFILSSKKLLLSDSGFYLCAWNGLASYEQYFGPGTRLTVT.